The 26 T cell receptor beta chains reported below all come from one sample, sequenced in a study of T cell changes during pregnancy in multiple sclerosis. Profiling relied on immunoSEQ multiplex PCR, and the TCRdb table lists in-frame clones only, not all of them. Among thousands of clones, roughly 86% were seen once, and the ten largest hold 15% to 20%. Sequenced material: CD8+ T cells from peripheral blood mononuclear cells, taken in the second trimester of pregnancy. These receptors all come from a female donor in good health, enrolled as a control in a pregnancy study.

This chain uses TRBV28 with TRBJ2-1, with TRBD1 matching over 9 bases. V gave up 5 bases and J gave up 3 bases; unmatched junction bases: 8. CDR1 MDHEN and CDR2 SYDVKM come from the germline V gene. CDR3 size: 16 residues. CDR3 residues: CASSAAGTGLYNEQFF. For the CDR3, the DNA is TGTGCCAGCAGTGCCGCCGGGACAGGGCTCTACAATGAGCAGTTCTTC.

V is TRBV7-9 and J is TRBJ1-4, with unresolved D. From germline, CDR1 is SEHNR and CDR2 FQNEAQ (reference sequence). The V end lost 6 bases, the J end lost 5 bases, and 10 bases lay between the germline ends. This CDR3 has 13 amino acids. The CDR3 region has the DNA TGTGCCAGCAGGCAGCGGCCAAATGAAAAACTGTTTTTT. This encodes CASRQRPNEKLFF.

V gene TRBV5-4 combines with J gene TRBJ2-5, with TRBD2 matching over 7 bases. Germline CDR1 is SGHNT and CDR2 is YYREEE (reference sequence). Trimming cost V 5 bases and J 4 bases; bases outside gene matches: 23. There are 19 residues in the CDR3. In nucleotides, the CDR3 is TGTGCCAGCAGGGTCGGCGCGGGCGTGACTGGCGGGAGCTCAGAGACCCAGTACTTC. Translated, it gives CASRVGAGVTGGSSETQYF.

This rearrangement joins TRBV11-1 to TRBJ2-7; D may be TRBD1 (6 bases). CDR1 and CDR2 (germline): SGHAT, FQDESV (reference sequence). The CDR3 length is 11 residues. The V end lost 4 bases, the J end lost 6 bases, and 7 bases lay between the germline ends. CDR3 sequence reads: CASSSGVEQYF. DNA for the CDR3: TGTGCCAGCAGCTCAGGGGTCGAGCAGTACTTC. Using reference TRBV11-1 and TRBJ2-7 for the parts outside the CDR3, the full variable domain is EAEVAQSPRYKITEKSQAVAFWCDPISGHATLYWYRQILGQGPELLVQFQDESVVDDSQLPKDRFSAERLKGVDSTLKIQPAELGDSAMYLCASSSGVEQYFGPGTRLTVT.

This clone was recorded a few times. The chain links TRBV27 to TRBJ1-5, with D perhaps matching TRBD1 (6 bases). V was cut by 5 bases and J by 4 bases, with 18 bases left in between. CDR1 and CDR2 (germline): MNHEY, SMNVEV (reference sequence). CDR3 length equals 16 residues. This CDR3 is CASSPKQQGSNQPQHF. The CDR3 nucleotides read TGTGCCAGCAGTCCCAAACAACAGGGTAGTAATCAGCCCCAGCATTTT.

This clone is labeled large. This sequence joins TRBV27 and TRBJ2-7, with a weak D call TRBD1 (7 bases). The CDR3 is 15 residues long. The V end was cut by 8 bases, the J end by 4 bases, with 21 bases between. Germline CDR1 and CDR2: MNHEY and SMNVEV (reference sequence). CDR3 residues: CASHKVRGDRYEQYF. The CDR3 region has the DNA TGTGCCAGCCACAAGGTCAGGGGGGATAGGTACGAGCAGTACTTC.

This chain uses TRBV6-1 with TRBJ2-3; 7 bases are a match to TRBD2. V gave up 4 bases and J gave up 3 bases; unmatched junction bases: 4. The germline V gene has CDR1 MNHNS and CDR2 SASEGT. This CDR3 comprises 14 residues. CDR3 in amino acids: CASSAGRDTDTQYF. CDR3 DNA sequence: TGTGCCAGCAGTGCGGGGAGGGATACAGATACGCAGTATTTT.

V usage is TRBV9 and J usage is TRBJ2-5, with 10 bases that match TRBD2. Trimming removed 0 bases from V and 5 bases from J; junction bases left unmatched: 16. Per germline, CDR1 SGDLS and CDR2 YYNGEE. The CDR3 runs 19 residues. The CDR3 sequence is CASSVVWGVSGGPAETQYF. The CDR3 region has the DNA TGTGCCAGCAGCGTAGTATGGGGGGTTAGCGGGGGGCCGGCTGAGACCCAGTACTTC.

CDR3 loop: CASSVSVNTEAFF. CDR3 DNA sequence: TGTGCCAGCAGTGTGAGTGTCAACACTGAAGCTTTCTTT. The chain uses TRBV25-1 and TRBJ1-1; D not certain. The V and J ends lost 4 bases and 2 bases respectively, with 8 bases between them. Germline V gene data show CDR1 as MGHDK and CDR2 as SYGVNS. The length of the CDR3 is 13 residues.

This chain links TRBV9 with TRBJ2-3, with a possible D match to TRBD2 (5 bases). V dropped 0 bases and J dropped 0 bases, with 11 bases sitting between them. Germline loops: CDR1 SGDLS, CDR2 YYNGEE. This CDR3 is built from 16 residues. This CDR3 is CASSVAYSGSTDTQYF. The CDR3 nucleotides are TGTGCCAGCAGCGTAGCTTACAGCGGTAGCACAGATACGCAGTATTTT.

CDR3 residues: CASSYTPDRDTEAFF. The CDR3, as DNA: TGTGCCAGCAGTTACACGCCCGACAGGGATACTGAAGCTTTCTTT. The rearrangement uses TRBV6-6 and TRBJ1-1; 7 bases are a match to TRBD1. J gave up 5 bases and V 2 bases, and 8 bases lay outside the gene matches. Germline loops: CDR1 MNHNY, CDR2 SVGAGI (reference sequence). CDR3 length: 15 amino acids.

The chain is built from TRBV6-4 and TRBJ2-2, with TRBD2 as a possible D gene (6 bases). The germline CDR1 and CDR2 sequences are MRHNA and SNTAGT. There are 14 residues in the CDR3. The V end was cut by 2 bases, the J end by 3 bases, with 7 bases between. DNA of the CDR3: TGTGCCAGCAGTGACCAGCGGGACACCGGGGAGCTGTTTTTT. Translation: CASSDQRDTGELFF.

The rearrangement uses TRBV7-9 and TRBJ1-1; TRBD1 might be the D (5 bases). V was clipped by 5 bases and J by 1 base, with 17 bases between them. Germline V gene sequence: CDR1 SEHNR, CDR2 FQNEAQ (reference sequence). This CDR3 contains 16 residues. The chain's CDR3 is CASSPRGQSRNTEAFF. CDR3 nucleotide sequence: TGTGCCAGCAGCCCTAGGGGCCAGTCCAGGAACACTGAAGCTTTCTTT.

The rearrangement joins TRBV5-6 to TRBJ2-5, with D perhaps matching TRBD1 (5 bases). In germline, CDR1 is SGHDT, CDR2 YYEEEE. Trimming took off 2 bases at V and 3 bases at J, with 8 bases between the two ends. This CDR3 has 13 amino acids. CDR3 amino acids: CASSFSREETQYF. In nucleotides, the CDR3 is TGTGCCAGCAGCTTTAGCAGGGAAGAGACCCAGTACTTC.

The rearrangement joins TRBV13 to TRBJ2-7; 11 nucleotides agree with TRBD2. V dropped 1 base and J dropped 5; count of bases not matched to a gene: 1. Germline CDR1 PRHDT, CDR2 FYEKMQ (reference sequence). The CDR3 consists of 14 residues. CDR3: CASSLALAGDEQYF. The CDR3 DNA reads TGTGCCAGCAGCTTAGCACTAGCGGGAGACGAGCAGTACTTC.

V usage is TRBV29-1 and J usage is TRBJ1-4, with D unclear. Germline V gene sequence: CDR1 SQVTM, CDR2 ANQGSEA. The length of the CDR3 is 14 residues. Trimming cost V 7 bases and J 8 bases, with 20 bases left between them. This CDR3 reads CSAYETASAEKLFF. In DNA, the CDR3 is TGCAGCGCCTATGAAACAGCCTCGGCCGAAAAACTGTTTTTT.

This clone has a single count. V and J are TRBV19 and TRBJ1-1; TRBD1 is a possible D gene (5 bases). The CDR3 covers 15 residues. Trimming cost V 1 base and J 5 bases, with 14 bases left between them. The germline V gene encodes CDR1 LNHDA and CDR2 SQIVND (reference sequence). DNA of the CDR3: TGTGCCAGTAGTATAGGTAAAGTGGGGGGGACTGAAGCTTTCTTT. It yields the protein CASSIGKVGGTEAFF.

This chain uses TRBV7-3 with TRBJ1-1, with D perhaps TRBD1 (6 bases). Germline V gene lookup returns CDR1 SGHTA and CDR2 FQGTGA. CDR3 length: 14 amino acids. V dropped 5 bases and J dropped 3 bases, with 13 bases sitting between them. The DNA for the CDR3 is TGTGCCAGCAGCCCCCAGGGGTACGACACTGAAGCTTTCTTT. Amino acid sequence: CASSPQGYDTEAFF. The full variable domain, its missing parts supplied by reference TRBV7-3 and TRBJ1-1, is GAGVSQTPSNKVTEKGKYVELRCDPISGHTALYWYRQSLGQGPEFLIYFQGTGAADDSGLPNDRFFAVRPEGSVSTLKIQRTERGDSAVYLCASSPQGYDTEAFFGQGTRLTVV.

The chain couples TRBV4-2 to TRBJ2-6; 8 bases align to TRBD2. The junction had 5 bases not matched to a gene; V was cut back by 1 base and J by 0 bases. This CDR3 is 18 amino acids long. Per the germline V gene, CDR1 is LGHNA and CDR2 is YNFKEQ. CDR3 in amino acids: CASSQAREGTSGANVLTF. CDR3 coding DNA: TGTGCCAGCAGCCAAGCCCGGGAGGGAACCTCTGGGGCCAACGTCCTGACTTTC.

The rearrangement joins TRBV13 to TRBJ2-7, with D possibly matching TRBD1 (6 bases). V was trimmed by 1 base and J by 5 bases, leaving 15 bases between them. CDR3 length: 15 amino acids. CDR1 PRHDT and CDR2 FYEKMQ come from the germline V gene (reference sequence). The CDR3 loop reads CASSLDGQGSDEQYF. CDR3 nucleotide sequence: TGTGCCAGCAGCTTAGACGGCCAGGGGTCTGACGAGCAGTACTTC.

This clone was seen once. The chain combines TRBV4-3 with TRBJ2-1, with D perhaps TRBD1 (8 bases). The germline CDR1 and CDR2 sequences are LGHNA and YSLEER. The ends were cut back, 5 bases at V and 7 bases at J, with 15 bases in the middle. The CDR3 sequence is 14 residues long. CDR3 nucleotide sequence: TGCGCCAGCAGCTTAGGACAGGGAGGGAATGAGCAGTTCTTC. It is translated as CASSLGQGGNEQFF.

V gene TRBV9 combines with J gene TRBJ2-3; 8 positions match TRBD2. There are 17 residues in the CDR3. V dropped 4 bases and J dropped 5; count of bases not matched to a gene: 15. Germline V gives CDR1 SGDLS, CDR2 YYNGEE. The CDR3 sequence is CASSPPDGREVKDTQYF. The CDR3 coding sequence is TGTGCCAGCAGCCCCCCGGATGGGCGGGAGGTCAAAGATACGCAGTATTTT.

V and J are TRBV4-1 and TRBJ2-2; D unresolved. From germline, CDR1 is MGHRA and CDR2 YSYEKL. This CDR3 is 18 amino acids long. V was trimmed by 2 bases and J by 3 bases, leaving 19 bases between them. The CDR3 bases are TGCGCCAGCAGCCAAACCTATTCAGGCAAAGCCCACACCGGGGAGCTGTTTTTT. Its translation: CASSQTYSGKAHTGELFF.

Turning to this clone: A junction boundary mismatches the germline segment, possibly from a read error. The rearrangement joins TRBV28 to TRBJ2-7; D not resolved. The CDR3 loop spans 11 amino acids. Per germline, CDR1 MDHEN and CDR2 SYDVKM. The CDR3 bases are TGTGCCAGCAGCTTATTCGACGAGCAGTACTTC. Its protein is CASSLFDEQYF.

The V gene is TRBV15, the J gene TRBJ2-5; 10 nucleotides align to TRBD2. V was pared by 3 bases and J by 2 bases, with 6 bases of the junction left unmatched. CDR3 length: 16 residues. The germline V gene has CDR1 LNHNV and CDR2 YYDKDF (reference sequence). The DNA of the CDR3 is TGTGCCACCAGCAGTACGACTAGCGGGCCTCAAGAGACCCAGTACTTC. This codes for CATSSTTSGPQETQYF.

This chain links TRBV28 with TRBJ1-1; D is uncertain. V was trimmed by 3 bases and J by 4 bases, leaving 12 bases between them. CDR3 length: 14 residues. In germline, CDR1 is MDHEN, CDR2 SYDVKM. The CDR3 loop reads CASSFTRSGTEAFF. DNA for the CDR3: TGTGCCAGCAGTTTTACAAGGTCAGGCACTGAAGCTTTCTTT.